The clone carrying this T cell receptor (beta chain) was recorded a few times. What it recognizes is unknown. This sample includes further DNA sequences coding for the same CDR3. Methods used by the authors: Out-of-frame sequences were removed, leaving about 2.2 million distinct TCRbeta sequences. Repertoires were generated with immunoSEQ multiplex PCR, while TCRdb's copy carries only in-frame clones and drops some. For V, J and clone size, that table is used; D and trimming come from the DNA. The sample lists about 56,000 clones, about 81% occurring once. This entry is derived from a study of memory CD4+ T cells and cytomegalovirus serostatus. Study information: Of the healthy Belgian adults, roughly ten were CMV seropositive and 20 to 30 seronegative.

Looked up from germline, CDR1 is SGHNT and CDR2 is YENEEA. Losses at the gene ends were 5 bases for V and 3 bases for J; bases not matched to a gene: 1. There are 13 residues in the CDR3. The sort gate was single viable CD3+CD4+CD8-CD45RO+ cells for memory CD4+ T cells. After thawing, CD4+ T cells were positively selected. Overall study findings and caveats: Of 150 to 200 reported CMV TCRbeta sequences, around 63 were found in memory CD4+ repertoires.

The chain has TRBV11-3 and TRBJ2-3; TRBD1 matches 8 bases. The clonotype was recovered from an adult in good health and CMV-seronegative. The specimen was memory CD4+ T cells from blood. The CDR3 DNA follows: TGTGCCAGCAGCCACAGGGGGACAGATACGCAGTATTTT. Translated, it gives CASSHRGTDTQYF.